This T cell receptor (beta chain) comes out of a study of blood T cell repertoires in COVID-19. Study-wide context: PBMCs, B-cell-depleted T cells, or T cells provided the cDNA or gDNA that made up the material.

This table comes from immunoSEQ multiplex PCR, and its TCRdb copy is limited to in-frame clones, with some not included. The data hold some 180,000 clones, with 88% observed a single time. The V gene lost 3 bases and the J gene lost 0 bases, with 11 bases spanning the gap. Germline CDR1 and CDR2: WNHNN and SYGVQD (reference sequence). The CDR3 has 16 residues. Specimen: peripheral blood. The V and J genes are TRBV10-1 and TRBJ2-2, with D perhaps matching TRBD1 (6 bases). This clonotype originated in a man in his fifties who had recovered from COVID-19. CDR3: CASSETGTTNTGELFF. CDR3 nucleotide sequence: TGCGCCAGCAGTGAAACCGGGACAACGAACACCGGGGAGCTGTTTTTT.